The rows below give T cell receptor beta chains drawn from one sample of a study of identical twins. One entry per CDR3 protein, called by TCRdb with MiXCR from the 5' RACE reads. Of fewer than 550,000 distinct CDR3 sequences listed, 13% to 15% are singletons. The data also belong to a second study, concerning yellow fever vaccine responses in identical twins.

The sequenced sample consisted of CD4+ T cells sorted from blood. Every receptor here comes from a woman aged 18-30 years in good health. CDR3s include the opening cysteine and the closing phenylalanine or tryptophan. Fields, in order: J gene, V gene, clone size, D gene, CDR3 DNA, CDR3 protein. D genes are given only for firm matches. Clone size appears in some rows only: once, few, many, or a class for an expanded clone.

>TRBJ2-7|TRBV7-9|few|NA
TGTGCCAGCAGCCTCATTCAGGGGATGGAGCAGTACTTC
CASSLIQGMEQYF
>TRBJ2-4|TRBV3-1|NA|NA
TGTGCCAGCAGTTCAGGGCCGGGGGCCAAAAACATTCAGTACTTC
CASSSGPGAKNIQYF
>TRBJ2-1|TRBV10-2|few|TRBD1
TGCGCCAGCAACACCCCGGGACAGTACAATGAGCAGTTCTTC
CASNTPGQYNEQFF
>TRBJ2-1|TRBV20-1|few|NA
TGCAGTTCTACCGGGCTGGGTTCCTACAATGAGCAGTTCTTC
CSSTGLGSYNEQFF
>TRBJ2-7|TRBV28|few|TRBD1
TGTGCCAGCAGCCTCACCGGGACAGACTACGAGCAGTACTTC
CASSLTGTDYEQYF
>TRBJ2-3|TRBV27|few|NA
TGTGCCAGCAGTTTAGGGGGGGCCTTAGGTGATACGCAGTATTTT
CASSLGGALGDTQYF
>TRBJ1-2|TRBV20-1|few|NA
TGCAGTGCTAGGTTTGGCACCTATGGCTACACCTTC
CSARFGTYGYTF
>TRBJ2-3|TRBV7-8|few|NA
TGTGCCAGCAGCTTAGTACAGATCACAGATACGCAGTATTTT
CASSLVQITDTQYF
>TRBJ2-1|TRBV28|NA|TRBD2
TGTGCCAGCAGTTTATTTCCAGCGGGGGGGAGTGAGCAGTTCTTC
CASSLFPAGGSEQFF
>TRBJ2-1|TRBV10-2|NA|TRBD2
TGCGCCAGCAGTGGGGGACTAGCGGCCGTCGGAAGGTACAATGAGCAGTTCTTC
CASSGGLAAVGRYNEQFF
>TRBJ2-7|TRBV12-3/TRBV12-4|NA|NA
TGTGCCAGCAGTTTCACCGTCTTTGACAGTTTAACCTACGAGCAGTACTTC
CASSFTVFDSLTYEQYF
>TRBJ2-1|TRBV14|NA|NA
TGTGCCAGCAGCCGTTTCAGGGGTTCCTACAATGAGCAGTTCTTC
CASSRFRGSYNEQFF
>TRBJ2-2|TRBV24-1|few|NA
TGTGCCACCAGTGACCTCTACACCGGGGAGCTGTTTTTT
CATSDLYTGELFF
>TRBJ1-1|TRBV10-3|few|NA
TGTGCCATCAGTGAGGAGGGGACGATGAACACTGAAGCTTTCTTT
CAISEEGTMNTEAFF
>TRBJ2-1|TRBV29-1|NA|TRBD1
TGCAGCGTAGTGGGACAGGGTAATTACAATGAGCAGTTCTTC
CSVVGQGNYNEQFF
>TRBJ2-1|TRBV20-1|NA|TRBD2
TGCAGTGCTGGACTAGCGGGAGGGCTAGGGGAGCAGTTCTTC
CSAGLAGGLGEQFF
>TRBJ2-5|TRBV25-1|many|NA
TGTGCCAGCACCGAGGGTCCCCAAGAGACCCAGTACTTC
CASTEGPQETQYF
>TRBJ2-1|TRBV29-1|NA|TRBD2
TGCAGCGTAAATGCGGGAGTCAATGAGCAGTTCTTC
CSVNAGVNEQFF
>TRBJ2-5|TRBV7-7|NA|NA
TGTGCCAGCAGCCAAGGGGAAGCGGAGACCCAGTACTTC
CASSQGEAETQYF
>TRBJ2-2|TRBV5-1|few|TRBD2
TGCGCCAGCAGCATCGGACTAGCGGGAGTTCTCGGGGAGCTGTTTTTT
CASSIGLAGVLGELFF
>TRBJ1-1|TRBV29-1|many|TRBD1
TGCAGCGCCAACCAGGGGGCTGAAGCTTTCTTT
CSANQGAEAFF
>TRBJ2-7|TRBV29-1|NA|NA
TGCAGCGTGGACTGGAGCTACGAGCAGTACTTC
CSVDWSYEQYF
>TRBJ1-4|TRBV11-2|NA|NA
TGTGCCAGCAGCCGGGAGGGGTCCCATAATGAAAAACTGTTTTTT
CASSREGSHNEKLFF
>TRBJ1-1|TRBV2|NA|NA
TGTGCCAGCAGTGAAGGGGATACCCGAAAAGAAGCTTTCTTT
CASSEGDTRKEAFF
>TRBJ2-3|TRBV6-1|few|TRBD1
TGTGCCAGCAGGCCGGGACAGCTCACAGATACGCAGTATTTT
CASRPGQLTDTQYF
>TRBJ2-1|TRBV20-1|NA|NA
TGCAGTGCTAGAGTGCTTCAGGGGCCATCCTACAATGAGCAGTTCTTC
CSARVLQGPSYNEQFF
>TRBJ2-1|TRBV19|NA|NA
TGTGCCAGTAGTATTATCCGGGGGGCCTCCTACAATGAGCAGTTCTTC
CASSIIRGASYNEQFF
>TRBJ2-5|TRBV7-9|few|NA
TGTGCCAGCACCAGGGGTTACGGGAGTGAGACCCAGTACTTC
CASTRGYGSETQYF
>TRBJ2-7|TRBV11-2|NA|TRBD2
TGTGCCAGCAGCTTACCCCGTCCCAGTTTGCGGGAGAAGGGCTACGAGCAGTACTTC
CASSLPRPSLREKGYEQYF
>TRBJ2-2|TRBV4-2|NA|NA
TGTGCCAGCAGCCCCCCCGTGCAAAAGACATTGACAGGCGGCACCGGGGAGCTGTTTTTT
CASSPPVQKTLTGGTGELFF
>TRBJ2-1|TRBV11-2|NA|NA
TGTGCCAGCAGCTTATCAGTAGCGTGGAATGAGCAGTTCTTC
CASSLSVAWNEQFF
>TRBJ2-5|TRBV6-2/TRBV6-3|NA|NA
TGTGCCAGCAGGTCCACAGGACCTGGAGAGACCCAGTACTTC
CASRSTGPGETQYF
>TRBJ2-1|TRBV5-1|few|NA
TGCGCCAGCGGCAACCTCAGCTCCTACAATGAGCAGTTCTTC
CASGNLSSYNEQFF
>TRBJ1-2|TRBV13|many|NA
TGTGCCAGCAGCCTCCCAGGGGAAGACGACTATGGCTACACCTTC
CASSLPGEDDYGYTF
>TRBJ2-2|TRBV29-1|NA|NA
TGCAGCGTAGGAGCGGACGGGGCCGGGGAGCTGTTTTTT
CSVGADGAGELFF
>TRBJ2-2|TRBV20-1|NA|TRBD1
TGCAGTGCTGACAGGGGGCTTGGCACCGGGGAGCTGTTTTTT
CSADRGLGTGELFF
>TRBJ2-3|TRBV4-1|NA|NA
TGCGCCAGCCACCCGAAGACAGGCCCCACAGATACGCAGTATTTT
CASHPKTGPTDTQYF
>TRBJ2-4|TRBV7-6|NA|NA
TGTGCCAGCAGCTTGGACAGGGAGGGCATTCAGTACTTC
CASSLDREGIQYF
>TRBJ2-1|TRBV5-1|few|NA
TGCGCCAGCAGCTCAGGGGTTGGGCCTGACAGGAGCTCCTACAATGAGCAGTTCTTC
CASSSGVGPDRSSYNEQFF
>TRBJ2-2|TRBV24-1|NA|NA
TGTGCCACCAGTGAACTTACTGGGGAGCTGTTTTTT
CATSELTGELFF